Each of the 11 T cell receptor beta chains below was sequenced from the same sample in a study of blood T cell repertoires in COVID-19. Profiled with immunoSEQ multiplex PCR; TCRdb holds only in-frame clones, not every one. The table includes about 300,000 clones, just over 85% detected once. Material: PBMCs or T cells enriched from blood (not recorded which). These receptor sequences come from a woman aged 18-30 years who had recovered from COVID-19.

In this sample, this clone turned up a few times. The CDR3 DNA reads as TGTGCCAGCAGCCAGACGACAGTCTACGAGCAGTACTTC. Its protein product is CASSQTTVYEQYF. V is TRBV14 and J is TRBJ2-7, with D perhaps matching TRBD1 (5 bases). Germline-derived CDR1 and CDR2 are SGHDN and FVKESK. V lost 3 bases to trimming and J lost 3 bases, with 9 bases between them. The CDR3 spans 13 residues.

The rearrangement uses TRBV6-5 and TRBJ2-7; TRBD1 matches at 7 bases. CDR1 MNHEY and CDR2 SVGAGI come from the germline V gene. V was clipped by 8 bases and J by 7 bases; unmatched bases: 14. The length of the CDR3 is 14 residues. For the CDR3, the DNA is TGTGCCAGCGGCTCAGGGGGTGGCCTCGGGGAGCAGTACTTC. Translating it yields CASGSGGGLGEQYF.

J is TRBJ2-7 and V is TRBV5-5, with D perhaps matching TRBD2 (6 bases). Germline V gene lookup returns CDR1 SGHKS and CDR2 YYEKEE (reference sequence). The CDR3 has 16 residues. The V end lost 0 bases, the J end lost 0 bases, and 13 bases lay between the germline ends. This CDR3 reads CASSLERSSVSYEQYF. The DNA for the CDR3 is TGTGCCAGCAGCTTGGAGAGGTCTAGCGTCTCCTACGAGCAGTACTTC.

V usage is TRBV11-3 and J usage is TRBJ2-6, with D possibly TRBD2 on 5 matching bases. This CDR3 is 15 amino acids long. Trimming took off 4 bases at V and 0 bases at J, with 7 bases between the two ends. Germline V gives CDR1 SGHNT, CDR2 YENEEA. The CDR3 coding sequence is TGTGCCAGCAGCTCGGGGAGCTCTGGGGCCAACGTCCTGACTTTC. This gives the protein CASSSGSSGANVLTF.

DNA for the CDR3: TGTGCCTGGGCCCGGGACTTCACCGGGGAGCTGTTTTTT. Its translation is CAWARDFTGELFF. V and J are TRBV30 and TRBJ2-2, with a tentative D call TRBD2 (6 bases). The CDR3 is 13 residues long. CDR1 and CDR2 from the germline V gene are GTSNPN and SVGIG (reference sequence). Trimming left V 5 bases short and J 4 bases short, with 11 bases between.

V usage is TRBV3-1 (or the pseudogene TRBV3-2) and J usage is TRBJ2-7; 8 nucleotides line up with TRBD2. The CDR3 totals 16 residues. Germline V gene lookup returns CDR1 LGHDT and CDR2 YNNKEL (reference sequence). V lost 1 base, J lost 4 bases, and 9 bases stayed unmatched. This CDR3 reads CASSQGSLASGYEQYF. The DNA of the CDR3 is TGTGCCAGCAGCCAAGGTTCTTTAGCTAGCGGGTACGAGCAGTACTTC.

The gene calls are TRBV28 and TRBJ2-7; a possible D gene is TRBD1 (6 bases). The CDR3 has 12 amino acids. The germline CDR1 and CDR2 sequences are MDHEN and SYDVKM. The ends were cut back, 6 bases at V and 6 bases at J, with 12 bases in the middle. This CDR3 reads CASRGNRVEQYF. CDR3 sequence (DNA): TGTGCCAGCAGGGGCAACAGGGTCGAGCAGTACTTC.

The chain's CDR3 is CASTFGSGLANEQYF. The CDR3 DNA reads TGTGCCAGCACCTTCGGGTCGGGACTAGCGAACGAGCAGTACTTC. The chain recombines TRBV5-4 with TRBJ2-7; 10 bases map to TRBD2. CDR3 length: 15 residues. Unmatched junction bases numbered 11, after V lost 6 bases and J lost 5 bases. Germline CDR1 and CDR2: SGHNT and YYREEE (reference sequence).

Only one count was recorded for this clone. J is TRBJ1-2 and V is TRBV29-1; 7 nucleotides line up with TRBD1. The CDR3 extends over 14 amino acids. Germline trimming cut 5 bases from V and 7 bases from J; bases unmatched to any gene: 13. In germline, CDR1 is SQVTM, CDR2 ANQGSEA. For the CDR3, the DNA is TGCAGCGTTTCCGGGACAGTCACATCGAGTGGCTACACCTTC. Amino acids: CSVSGTVTSSGYTF. The full variable domain, with the rest looked up from reference TRBV29-1 and TRBJ1-2, is SAVISQKPSRDICQRGTSLTIQCQVDSQVTMMFWYRQQPGQSLTLIATANQGSEATYESGFVIDKFPISRPNLTFSTLTVSNMSPEDSSIYLCSVSGTVTSSGYTFGSGTRLTVV.

The chain employs TRBV12-3 or TRBV12-4 and TRBJ1-3, with unresolved D. The CDR3 has 12 residues. V was trimmed by 8 bases and J by 4 bases, leaving 9 bases between them. CDR3 DNA sequence: TGTGCCAGCGTGCGAGAGGGAAACACCATATATTTT. This codes for CASVREGNTIYF.

The DNA for the CDR3 is TGTGCCAGCAGCTTATCGACACTGCCAGATACGCAGTATTTT. This codes for CASSLSTLPDTQYF. The chain has TRBV7-9 and TRBJ2-3, with D unresolved. The CDR3 has 14 amino acids. CDR1 and CDR2 (germline): SEHNR, FQNEAQ (reference sequence). V was clipped by 2 bases and J by 4 bases, with 10 bases between them.